The entry that follows covers one T cell receptor (beta chain) sequence. What it binds is unknown. This specimen includes other DNA sequences encoding the same CDR3. Between the trimmed V and J ends, which lost 2 bases and 0 bases, there was a span of 11 bases. CDR3 length: 16 residues. Germline loops: CDR1 SGHTA, CDR2 FQGNSA. This entry is derived from a study of cytomegalovirus exposure and HLA in healthy donors. Amplification used 60 Vbeta primers and 13 Jbeta primers. In the original processing: Roughly 11 million shared chains were among around 80 million unique TCR beta chains counted in a later analysis. Produced via immunoSEQ multiplex PCR; TCRdb's table is partial and in-frame only. V and J calls plus clone size are reproduced from that table; the DNA served to infer D and trimming. The table gives 110,000 to 150,000 clones; the top ten clones make up approximately 2.4% of it. Notes on the study in general: It was only CMV serostatus that was available as immune exposure information. In a later analysis, compared with equally common non-associated chains, HLA-associated beta chains were more expanded.

This receptor was obtained from a man in his forties or fifties in good health and CMV-seronegative. The sample comprised PBMCs. V is TRBV7-2 and J is TRBJ1-3; D gene uncertain. The CDR3 here is CASSLKAGLSGNTIYF. The CDR3 DNA reads as TGTGCCAGCAGCTTAAAGGCAGGACTCTCTGGAAACACCATATATTTT. The variable domain in full, with the rest retrieved from reference TRBV7-2 and TRBJ1-3, is GAGVSQSPSNKVTEKGKDVELRCDPISGHTALYWYRQSLGQGLEFLIYFQGNSAPDKSGLPSDRFSAERTGGSVSTLTIQRTQQEDSAVYLCASSLKAGLSGNTIYFGEGSWLTVV.